This entry concerns a single TCR beta chain. From germline, CDR1 is MNHEY and CDR2 SMNVEV (reference sequence). The CDR3 has 14 residues. V was shortened by 6 bases and J by 1 base, with 12 bases between the two germline ends. Repertoires were generated with immunoSEQ multiplex PCR, while TCRdb's copy carries only in-frame clones and drops some. The sample lists about 190,000 clones; 88% were seen once. The source of the sample is a study of blood T cell repertoires in COVID-19. As for the study in general: Sites in the United States, Italy and Spain provided acute and convalescent COVID-19 samples.

This receptor was obtained from a woman between 25 and 40 years old with acute or convalescent COVID-19. The sample was peripheral blood. V is TRBV27 and J is TRBJ1-1; a weak D match, TRBD1 (6 bases). DNA for the CDR3: TGTGCCAGCAGCTCAGGGACACCGAACACTGAAGCTTTCTTT. It yields the protein CASSSGTPNTEAFF.